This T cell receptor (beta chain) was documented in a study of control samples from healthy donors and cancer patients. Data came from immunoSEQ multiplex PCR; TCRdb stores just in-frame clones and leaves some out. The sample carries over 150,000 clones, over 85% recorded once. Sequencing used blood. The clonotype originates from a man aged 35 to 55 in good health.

The CDR3 loop reads CAWSQPGGFFSEAFF. The DNA of the CDR3 is TGTGCCTGGAGCCAACCCGGCGGGTTTTTCTCTGAAGCTTTCTTT. The rearrangement links TRBV30 to TRBJ1-1, with unresolved D. Trimming left V 3 bases short and J 6 bases short, with 20 bases between. The CDR3 is 15 residues long. Germline V lookup: CDR1 GTSNPN, CDR2 SVGIG (reference sequence). Based on the CDR3 plus reference TRBV30 and TRBJ1-1, the full variable domain is SQTIHQWPATLVQPVGSPLSLECTVEGTSNPNLYWYRQAAGRGLQLLFYSVGIGQISSEVPQNLSASRPQDRQFILSSKKLLLSDSGFYLCAWSQPGGFFSEAFFGQGTRLTVV.